Given below is one TCR beta chain in context. This entry comes from a study of blood T cell repertoires in COVID-19. Study details: The origin of the acute and convalescent COVID-19 samples was the United States, Italy and Spain.

From germline, CDR1 is SGHTA and CDR2 FQGTGA. V lost 1 base and J lost 7; bases outside the gene matches: 3. The CDR3 extends over 15 amino acids. In the authors' workflow: Scientists estimated how many nucleated cells there were by amplifying reference gene primers. The method was immunoSEQ multiplex PCR; TCRdb's version includes in-frame clones alone and lacks a portion of them. For V, J and clone size, that table is used; D and trimming come from the DNA. Of about 180,000 clones in the sample, approximately 89% were seen once. The V call is TRBV7-3, the J call TRBJ2-1, with 11 bases that match TRBD2. The source of this sequence is a woman aged 40 to 50 with acute COVID-19. Sequencing was performed on PBMCs or T cells enriched from blood (not recorded which). The CDR3 is CASSLIAGGLNEQFF. The CDR3 region has the DNA TGTGCCAGCAGCTTAATAGCGGGGGGGCTTAATGAGCAGTTCTTC.